The 13 T cell receptor beta chains reported below all come from one sample, sequenced in a study of cytomegalovirus exposure and HLA in healthy donors. It was with 60 Vbeta and 13 Jbeta primers that the PCR ran. Repertoires were generated with immunoSEQ multiplex PCR, while TCRdb's copy carries only in-frame clones and drops some. The sample has 140,000 to 150,000 clones, 70% seen once. The material sequenced was PBMCs. These receptors originate from a woman aged 60-75 years in good health and CMV-seropositive.

In this sample, this clone turned up once. This rearrangement joins TRBV6-6 to TRBJ2-7; maybe TRBD1 (6 bases). Trimming cost V 4 bases and J 1 base, with 17 bases left between them. Germline assignment: CDR1 MNHNY and CDR2 SVGAGI (reference sequence). The CDR3 length is 16 residues. The chain's CDR3 is CASSSIGQRVSYEQYF. The CDR3 DNA follows: TGTGCCAGCAGTTCAATAGGACAGAGAGTTTCCTACGAGCAGTACTTC.

This clone came up a few times. The chain couples TRBV2 to TRBJ2-2; the match to TRBD2 covers 11 bases. J gave up 4 bases and V 4 bases, and 8 bases lay outside the gene matches. CDR1 and CDR2 (germline): SNHLY, FYNNEI. This CDR3 comprises 17 residues. CDR3 sequence (DNA): TGTGCCAGCAGTGTAGGTCTAGCGGGAGGAGGCACCGGGGAGCTGTTTTTT. Amino acids: CASSVGLAGGGTGELFF. Using reference TRBV2 and TRBJ2-2 for the parts outside the CDR3, the full variable domain is EPEVTQTPSHQVTQMGQEVILRCVPISNHLYFYWYRQILGQKVEFLVSFYNNEISEKSEIFDDQFSVERPDGSNFTLKIRSTKLEDSAMYFCASSVGLAGGGTGELFFGEGSRLTVL.

V and J are TRBV19 and TRBJ2-1; TRBD2 might be the D (6 bases). Germline V gives CDR1 LNHDA, CDR2 SQIVND (reference sequence). V gave up 6 bases and J gave up 6 bases, with 12 bases separating them. The CDR3 runs 13 residues. The CDR3 here is CASRQGLSNEQFF. In nucleotides, the CDR3 is TGTGCCAGTAGGCAGGGACTCTCCAATGAGCAGTTCTTC.

The count of this clone is one. The genes are TRBV5-1 and TRBJ2-3; possibly TRBD1 for D (5 bases). CDR3 size: 12 residues. Looked up from germline, CDR1 is SGHRS and CDR2 is YFSETQ. V was trimmed by 3 bases and J by 6 bases, leaving 8 bases between them. CDR3 DNA sequence: TGCGCCAGCAGCTCACAGGCCGATACGCAGTATTTT. Translation: CASSSQADTQYF.

The CDR3 protein is CASSAPQRGVYEQYF. Written as DNA, the CDR3 is TGTGCCAGCAGCGCCCCTCAGCGGGGGGTCTACGAGCAGTACTTC. This chain links TRBV9 with TRBJ2-7, with 9 bases lining up with TRBD2. Unmatched junction bases numbered 7, after V lost 3 bases and J lost 3 bases. Per the germline V gene, CDR1 is SGDLS and CDR2 is YYNGEE. This CDR3 has 15 residues.

The rearrangement links TRBV4-2 to TRBJ2-5; no firm D call. V was pared by 0 bases and J by 2 bases, with 4 bases between. In germline, CDR1 is LGHNA, CDR2 YNFKEQ. The CDR3 runs 13 residues. The CDR3 nucleotides are TGTGCCAGCAGCCAAGAGCGACAAGAGACCCAGTACTTC. This translates into CASSQERQETQYF.

The chain links TRBV28 to TRBJ1-1; no clear D. Germline lookup yields CDR1 MDHEN and CDR2 SYDVKM. There are 16 residues in the CDR3. Trimming cost V 4 bases and J 1 base, with 16 bases left between them. This CDR3 is CASSSTGVGGNTEAFF. The CDR3 nucleotides read TGTGCCAGCAGTTCTACCGGCGTTGGAGGGAACACTGAAGCTTTCTTT.

In DNA form, the CDR3 reads TGCAGCGTTGAAGATCTGTCAGGGTACCCTGAAGCTTTCTTT. Its translation is CSVEDLSGYPEAFF. V gene TRBV29-1 combines with J gene TRBJ1-1, with a possible D match to TRBD1 (5 bases). V lost 0 bases and J lost 6, with 14 bases in between. The CDR3 loop spans 14 amino acids. Germline lookup yields CDR1 SQVTM and CDR2 ANQGSEA.

CDR3 region: CASSTGTGEQPQHF. DNA for the CDR3: TGTGCCAGTAGTACCGGGACAGGGGAACAGCCCCAGCATTTT. The chain links TRBV19 to TRBJ1-5; 10 nucleotides align to TRBD1. The germline V gene encodes CDR1 LNHDA and CDR2 SQIVND (reference sequence). V dropped 4 bases and J dropped 7; count of bases not matched to a gene: 4. The CDR3 length is 14 residues.

The rearrangement uses TRBV5-1 and TRBJ1-6; possibly TRBD1 for D (6 bases). The germline CDR1 and CDR2 sequences are SGHRS and YFSETQ. The CDR3 consists of 15 residues. With 0 bases removed from V and 10 bases from J, the gap between germline ends came to 14 bases. CDR3 in amino acids: CASSLDREVGSPLHF. In nucleotides, the CDR3 is TGCGCCAGCAGCTTGGACAGGGAAGTAGGATCACCCCTCCACTTT.

The CDR3 DNA sequence: TGTGCCAGCAGTGAAGCGCTACCACTCTCCTACAATGAGCAGTTCTTC. Translation: CASSEALPLSYNEQFF. The rearrangement joins TRBV6-1 to TRBJ2-1; D is uncertain. From germline, CDR1 is MNHNS and CDR2 SASEGT. This CDR3 contains 16 residues. Trimming stripped 0 bases from V and 0 bases from J, with 9 bases between.

The V and J genes are TRBV9 and TRBJ2-3, with 7 bases that match TRBD2. From germline, CDR1 is SGDLS and CDR2 YYNGEE. CDR3 length: 13 residues. The junction had 3 bases not matched to a gene; V was cut back by 7 bases and J by 1 base. The CDR3 loop is CASGRARTDTQYF. In DNA form, the CDR3 reads TGTGCCAGCGGGAGGGCCCGCACAGATACGCAGTATTTT. Full variable domain (outside the CDR3, taken from reference TRBV9 and TRBJ2-3): DSGVTQTPKHLITATGQRVTLRCSPRSGDLSVYWYQQSLDQGLQFLIQYYNGEERAKGNILERFSAQQFPDLHSELNLSSLELGDSALYFCASGRARTDTQYFGPGTRLTVL.

This clone has more than one count but fewer than ten. V and J are TRBV9 and TRBJ2-1, with a weak D call TRBD2 (6 bases). Germline V gene data show CDR1 as SGDLS and CDR2 as YYNGEE. CDR3 length equals 15 residues. The germline V and J ends were trimmed by 4 bases and 4 bases, with 15 bases remaining between them. The CDR3 DNA reads TGTGCCAGCAGCCCCTCAGGGAGGTCGTACAATGAGCAGTTCTTC. Its translation is CASSPSGRSYNEQFF.